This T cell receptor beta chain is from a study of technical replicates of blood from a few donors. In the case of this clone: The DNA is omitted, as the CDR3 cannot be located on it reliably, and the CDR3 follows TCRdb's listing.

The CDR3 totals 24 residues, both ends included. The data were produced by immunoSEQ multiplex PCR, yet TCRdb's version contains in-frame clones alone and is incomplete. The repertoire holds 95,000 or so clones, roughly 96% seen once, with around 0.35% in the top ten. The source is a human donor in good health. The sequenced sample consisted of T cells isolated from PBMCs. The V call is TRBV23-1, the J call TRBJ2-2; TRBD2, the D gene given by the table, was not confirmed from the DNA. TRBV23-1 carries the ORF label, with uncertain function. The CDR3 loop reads CASSQVLQAGLLLAGVFGNGELFF.